What follows is one T cell receptor (beta chain) and its context. These data originate in a study of blood T cell repertoires in COVID-19. Looking at the study overall: Sites across the United States, Italy and Spain contributed samples from acute and convalescent COVID-19. PBMCs, B-cell-depleted T cells, or T cells were the source of the cDNA or gDNA that made up the material.

Per the authors' pipeline: The authors estimated nucleated cell counts from reference gene primer amplification. Libraries were prepared by immunoSEQ multiplex PCR; TCRdb keeps only in-frame clonotypes and omits some of them. V and J calls and clone size follow that table, whereas D and trimming were derived from the DNA. The sample lists 150,000 or so clones; about 83% were seen once. Germline V gene lookup returns CDR1 MGHDK and CDR2 SYGVNS. Trimming removed 8 bases from V and 3 bases from J; junction bases left unmatched: 10. The CDR3 runs to 16 residues. The Seattle patients joined while their infection was active and were tracked longitudinally afterward.

This sequence originates from a woman in her sixties with COVID-19, enrolled during active disease. Sequenced: peripheral blood. This sequence joins TRBV25-1 and TRBJ2-1; 10 bases agree with TRBD2. The CDR3 nucleotides read TGTGCCAGCTCCCCCTCTGGGACTAGCGACTACAATGAGCAGTTCTTC. Amino acids: CASSPSGTSDYNEQFF.